This T cell receptor (beta chain) came from a study of blood T cell repertoires in COVID-19. Study-level information: Sample material is recorded as cDNA or gDNA derived from T cells, B-cell-depleted T cells, or PBMCs.

Only in-frame clones appear in the TCRdb table, and some are missing; sequencing was by immunoSEQ multiplex PCR. The data show 340,000 or so clones, around 86% seen once. Participant age was roughly 18 to 100 years, and participants resided in fewer than 30 US areas. The length of the CDR3 is 16 residues. CDR1 is SGHNT and CDR2 is YYREEE in the germline V gene (reference sequence). Unmatched junction bases numbered 9, after V lost 2 bases and J lost 6 bases. This TCR came from a woman aged 40 to 49 with acute COVID-19. The sample comprised PBMCs or T cells enriched from blood (not recorded which). V usage is TRBV5-4 and J usage is TRBJ2-5; 11 bases align to TRBD1. This chain's CDR3 is CASSFKPGQGVKTQYF. The CDR3 DNA reads TGTGCCAGCAGCTTTAAACCGGGACAGGGGGTTAAGACCCAGTACTTC.